One sample yielded the 9 T cell receptor beta chains listed below, sequenced in a study of beta chain features in type 1 diabetes. As every portion of the isolated RNA was reverse transcribed, the sequencing read expressed TCRB transcripts. The data were produced by immunoSEQ multiplex PCR, yet TCRdb's version contains in-frame clones alone and is incomplete. The sample includes fewer than 650,000 clones, around 15% of them seen just once. Input material: naive CD4+ T cells from blood. Every receptor here comes from a man between 18 and 35 years old in good health.

The chain combines TRBV5-5 with TRBJ1-1; D gene ambiguous. Germline lookup yields CDR1 SGHKS and CDR2 YYEKEE (reference sequence). The V end was cut by 0 bases, the J end by 9 bases, with 6 bases between. CDR3 length equals 11 residues. DNA for the CDR3: TGTGCCAGCAGCTTGGCCTATCAAGCTTTCTTT. Translated: CASSLAYQAFF.

The V call is TRBV29-1, the J call TRBJ1-1, with D hard to call. CDR1 is SQVTM, CDR2 ANQGSEA, per germline. Between the trimmed V and J ends, which lost 3 bases and 6 bases, there was a span of 11 bases. The CDR3 is 12 amino acids. CDR3: CSVDGVDAEAFF. For the CDR3, the DNA is TGCAGCGTTGACGGAGTGGACGCTGAAGCTTTCTTT.

The J gene is TRBJ2-1, the V gene TRBV5-4; TRBD2 agrees at 10 bases. The CDR3 extends over 15 amino acids. V lost 3 bases and J lost 2; bases outside the gene matches: 2. CDR1 and CDR2 from the germline V gene are SGHNT and YYREEE (reference sequence). The CDR3 region is CASSWTSGTYNEQFF. The CDR3 DNA reads TGTGCCAGCAGCTGGACTAGCGGAACCTACAATGAGCAGTTCTTC.

There are a few counts of this clone. The chain has TRBV4-3 and TRBJ1-6; 8 positions match TRBD1. Germline trimming cut 7 bases from V and 8 bases from J; bases unmatched to any gene: 10. There are 15 residues in the CDR3. Per germline, CDR1 LGHNA and CDR2 YSLEER. This CDR3 is CASTLRGTGDSPLHF. For the CDR3, the DNA is TGCGCCAGCACCCTCCGAGGGACAGGCGATTCACCCCTCCACTTT.

This clone was seen a few times. This chain connects TRBV19 to TRBJ1-5; possible D gene TRBD1, 5 bases. This CDR3 has 15 residues. Trimming pared 7 bases from V and 3 bases from J, leaving 16 bases between. Germline assignment: CDR1 LNHDA and CDR2 SQIVND (reference sequence). CDR3 nucleotide sequence: TGTGCCAGTAAGGAAGGACAACTGCTCAATCAGCCCCAGCATTTT. It codes for CASKEGQLLNQPQHF.

This clone turned up a few times. This rearrangement joins TRBV27 to TRBJ2-3; a weak D match, TRBD1 (7 bases). V dropped 5 bases and J dropped 0 bases, with 15 bases sitting between them. This CDR3 contains 16 residues. The V gene's germline CDR1 is MNHEY and CDR2 SMNVEV (reference sequence). CDR3 nucleotide sequence: TGTGCCAGCAGTGGCGGGGACAGTATAAGCACAGATACGCAGTATTTT. Amino acid sequence: CASSGGDSISTDTQYF.

Points on this clone: Other DNA sequences of this sample code for an identical CDR3. The J gene is TRBJ2-7, the V gene TRBV5-4; 11 nucleotides align to TRBD2. The junction had 1 base not matched to a gene; V was cut back by 0 bases and J by 2 bases. Germline CDR1 is SGHNT and CDR2 is YYREEE (reference sequence). The CDR3 is 15 residues long. The CDR3 DNA reads TGTGCCAGCAGCTTGGGACTAGCGGGAACCTACGAGCAGTACTTC. Translated, it gives CASSLGLAGTYEQYF.

This clone was seen more than once but under ten times. The rearrangement joins TRBV5-8 to TRBJ1-5; tentatively, D is TRBD1 (6 bases). This CDR3 spans 15 amino acids. The ends were cut back, 0 bases at V and 7 bases at J, with 14 bases in the middle. Germline CDR1 SGHTS, CDR2 YDEGEE. In nucleotides, the CDR3 is TGTGCCAGCAGCTTGGCCGGCAGGGGCGGGCAGCCCCAGCATTTT. It translates to CASSLAGRGGQPQHF.

This clone was seen a handful of times. The rearrangement links TRBV6-1 to TRBJ1-2; TRBD1 agrees at 8 bases. The CDR3 sequence is 15 residues long. Germline V lookup: CDR1 MNHNS, CDR2 SASEGT. Trimming removed 3 bases from V and 7 bases from J; junction bases left unmatched: 10. CDR3 nucleotide sequence: TGTGCCAGCAGTGAGACCGACAGGGGTCGGGGTGGCTACACCTTC. Protein: CASSETDRGRGGYTF.